This is a list of T cell receptor beta chains from one sample in a study of OX40 agonist ivuxolimab in advanced cancers. Using immunoSEQ multiplex PCR, the repertoire was profiled, and TCRdb retains in-frame clones only, with some absent. The repertoire has 60,000 to 75,000 clones, almost 95% of them found once; the top ten carry around a fifth. The sample here was CD4+ or CD8+ T cells sorted from blood, taken in a trial of the OX40 agonist ivuxolimab. The receptors derive from an adult with an advanced solid tumor such as melanoma, head and neck, liver or kidney cancer. CDR3s include the opening cysteine and the closing phenylalanine or tryptophan. D genes are given only for firm matches. Size is omitted from some rows. Given values are once, few, many or a class for expanded clones.

>TRBJ2-7|TRBV19|.|.|11
CASSGASEQYF
TGTGCCAGTAGCGGGGCTTCCGAGCAGTACTTC
>TRBJ1-2|TRBV4-2|.|.|16
CASSQVRRGADYGYTF
TGTGCCAGCAGCCAAGTCCGGAGAGGTGCCGACTATGGCTACACCTTC
>TRBJ1-4|TRBV7-2|.|.|20
CASSLALLFGALATNEKLFF
TGTGCCAGCAGCTTAGCTTTATTGTTTGGGGCCCTAGCAACTAATGAAAAACTGTTTTTT
>TRBJ2-1|TRBV19|TRBD2|.|19
CASSSGSGDPISSYNEQFF
TGTGCCAGTAGTTCTGGTAGCGGGGATCCAATCAGCTCCTACAATGAGCAGTTCTTC
>TRBJ2-1|TRBV9|.|once|12
CASSVGGFEQFF
TGTGCCAGCAGCGTAGGGGGATTTGAGCAGTTCTTC
>TRBJ2-7|TRBV11-3|.|.|14
CASATSQGRYEQYF
TGTGCCAGTGCTACCTCACAGGGACGCTACGAGCAGTACTTC
>TRBJ2-1|TRBV4-2|.|.|13
CASSQMKGVEQFF
TGTGCCAGCAGCCAAATGAAGGGAGTTGAGCAGTTCTTC
>TRBJ2-7|TRBV6-6|.|.|12
CASSYQLDEQYF
TGTGCCAGCAGTTACCAGCTCGACGAGCAGTACTTC
>TRBJ1-5|TRBV9|.|.|14
CASSDGGGGQPQHF
TGTGCCAGCAGCGATGGGGGCGGGGGTCAGCCCCAGCATTTT
>TRBJ2-6|TRBV7-3|.|.|15
CASGGWYSGANVLTF
TGTGCCAGTGGAGGGTGGTACTCTGGGGCCAACGTCCTGACTTTC
>TRBJ2-1|TRBV7-2|TRBD2|.|14
CASSLSGGNNEQFF
TGTGCCAGCAGCTTGAGCGGGGGCAACAATGAGCAGTTCTTC
>TRBJ2-1|TRBV6-5|.|.|16
CASSYDLADFYNEQFF
TGTGCCAGCAGTTACGACCTAGCTGATTTCTACAATGAGCAGTTCTTC
>TRBJ2-7|TRBV29-1|.|.|15
CSVVLGSMTSYEQYF
TGCAGCGTTGTCCTTGGGAGTATGACCTCCTACGAGCAGTACTTC
>TRBJ2-1|TRBV7-9|TRBD2|.|15
CASSRTSGSKDEQFF
TGTGCCAGCAGCAGGACTAGCGGGAGTAAGGATGAGCAGTTCTTC
>TRBJ2-1|TRBV7-8|.|.|18
CASSLVWQPISDFDEQFF
TGTGCCAGCAGCTTAGTTTGGCAGCCCATTTCCGATTTCGATGAGCAGTTCTTC
>TRBJ2-3|TRBV6-5|TRBD2|.|15
CASSYSTSGTDTQYF
TGTGCCAGCAGTTACTCGACTAGCGGCACAGATACGCAGTATTTT